The TCR beta chain under discussion was sequenced for a study of CDR3 diversity in severe acne. The V gene end was trimmed by 5 bases and the J gene end by 4 bases; junction bases not matched to a gene: 7. Germline values: CDR1 MGHRA, CDR2 YSYEKL. This CDR3 region has 15 residues. One entry per CDR3 protein results from TCRdb running MiXCR on the PCR reads. The repertoire includes over 100,000 distinct CDR3 sequences, roughly 51% of them detected once, and around 11% sits in the top ten. Sequenced material: blood. This clonotype originated in a male donor with acne. This sequence joins TRBV4-1 and TRBJ1-4, with 7 bases matching TRBD1. The CDR3: CASSFNRGGNEKLFF. The DNA for the CDR3 is TGCGCCAGCAGCTTCAACAGGGGCGGTAATGAAAAACTGTTTTTT.